Given below is one T cell receptor (beta chain) in context. Its antigen is not identified. The sample originates from a study of human T cells and chemical hapten exposure. Study at large: Application of 0.01% DPC to the upper back was done by patch test, with a reading at 6 days.

Overall study findings and caveats: Relative to control repertoires, expanded TCRs gave rise to significantly more large CDR3 similarity clusters. The number of TCRs above 1 in 1000 frequency did not change after DPC sensitization.

TCRdb re-analysed the RACE reads in MiXCR, keeping a single row per CDR3 protein. The sample lists roughly 100,000 distinct CDR3 sequences, 9.3% occurring once. Trimming pared 0 bases from V and 3 bases from J, leaving 18 bases between. This CDR3 has 17 amino acids. Germline values: CDR1 LGHNA, CDR2 YNFKEQ. Time point indicated: patch test 2, 6 weeks after DPC sensitization. Sample treatment: therapeutic diphenylcyclopropenone sensitization with weekly scalp DPC. This chain connects TRBV4-2 to TRBJ2-7; unclear D gene. Specimen: whole blood, collected in connection with sensitization to the hapten diphenylcyclopropenone (DPC). This receptor was taken from a woman between 40 and 55 years old with alopecia areata. Some clones in this sample may be carry-over from other donors' samples. In DNA form, the CDR3 reads TGTGCCAGCAGCCAAGATGCATGGTCCGGCAGAAGCTACGAGCAGTACTTC. Translation: CASSQDAWSGRSYEQYF.